This T cell receptor (beta chain) originates from a study of OX40 agonist ivuxolimab in advanced cancers. Regarding the study in general: Ivuxolimab, which targeted the costimulatory receptor OX40 (CD134), was an agonistic, fully human IgG2 monoclonal antibody. Intravenous ivuxolimab was administered to patients every 2 weeks at six dose levels: 0.01, 0.1, 0.3, 1.5, 3 and 10 mg/kg. Prior anti-PD-1, anti-PD-L1 or anti-CTLA-4 therapy was permitted, and 40% of dose-escalation patients had received checkpoint inhibitors. In the dose-escalation cohort, 82.7% of patients were male, and the mean age was 60 years with a range of roughly 20 to 79. Partial responses occurred in three dose-escalation patients, of whom one had hepatocellular carcinoma and two had cutaneous melanoma. The monotherapy dose-escalation portion (N = 52 patients) of the phase I ivuxolimab trial is reported in the paper. Of the 50 to 55 patients in dose escalation, 19 had hepatocellular carcinoma, roughly 15 had melanoma, 9 had renal cell carcinoma and 9 had head and neck cancer. Peripheral TCRbeta sequencing aimed to test whether ivuxolimab altered TCR sequence diversity and caused clonal T-cell expansion. What the authors observed across the whole study: In the 0.1-3.0 mg/kg groups, partial responders were among the patients with the lowest normalized peripheral clonal expansion, particularly in CD8+ T cells. At doses from 0.1 to 3.0 mg/kg, clonal expansion was seen in both CD4+ and CD8+ blood T cells between baseline and week 6. Low levels of normalized T-cell clonal expansion were also seen in some patients who did not respond. On average, CD8+ T cells showed more expanded clones than CD4+ T cells after ivuxolimab. Antigen specificity was not determined for the clonally expanded peripheral T cells.

V is cut by 0 bases and J by 12 bases, and the space between the germline ends is 15 bases. The CDR3 numbers 12 residues from cysteine through phenylalanine. The retained sequence is limited to the CDR3, 36 bases, with the frame set at the first base. CDR1 and CDR2 are drawn from the germline V gene (reference sequence): GTSNPN, SVGIG. For sequencing of the TCRbeta CDR3 region, genomic DNA was extracted from the sorted cells. The immunoSEQ Assay was used to sequence the TCRbeta CDR3 regions. The source is immuneACCESS, and TCRdb retained only in-frame sequences with V and J called. Part of the clones is not carried over; for the studies checked, unresolved V genes explain less than half of this, and the remainder is unexplained. A total of 70,000 or so clones appear in this sample, 75% to 90% of them only once. The top ten constitute 3.5% to 4.5% of the sample. Concerning this clone itself: Its cognate antigen has yet to be identified. No base qualities exist here, and no much larger clone lies one base off it. At the DNA level, this CDR3 is encoded by other sequences in the same sample as well.

Patients with a history of autoimmune disease or receiving systemic immunosuppression were excluded from the trial. Peripheral blood for TCR sequencing was collected from all dose cohorts at baseline, on cycle 4 day 1, and on cycle 7 day 1. The samples were drawn from a first-in-human, open-label, multicenter phase I dose-escalation trial of ivuxolimab. The trial enrolled adults with locally advanced or metastatic head and neck squamous cell, hepatocellular, melanoma or renal cell carcinoma. Before TCR sequencing, CD4+ T cells and CD8+ T cells were sorted from peripheral blood as separate populations.

The rearrangement joined TRBV30 to TRBJ2-7, with no confidently assigned D gene. The TCR comes from an adult with an advanced solid tumor such as melanoma, head and neck, liver or kidney cancer. This specimen was CD4+ or CD8+ T cells sorted from blood, taken in a trial of the OX40 agonist ivuxolimab. The CDR3 amino acid sequence is: CAWSVEPVFPYF. The nucleotide sequence reads as follows: TGTGCCTGGAGTGTCGAGCCCGTCTTTCCGTACTTC.